A selection of T cell receptor beta chains follows, all from one sample in a study of T cells in Graves' hyperthyroidism and ophthalmopathy. TCRdb ran MiXCR on the multiplex PCR reads and lists one entry per CDR3 protein. In the table there are roughly 160,000 distinct CDR3 sequences, just under 9.5% of which are singletons. Sequenced material: blood. These receptors originate from a woman under 30 with Graves' hyperthyroidism that later progressed to Graves' ophthalmopathy. Both conserved end residues are part of each CDR3. A D gene is named only where the DNA matches it firmly. Size tells how often a clone was seen (once, few, many) or the class of an expanded clone, and some rows leave it out.

NA	many	TRBJ1-1	TRBV7-8	14	CASSLVGLNTEAFF	TGTGCCAGCAGCTTAGTCGGGCTAAACACTGAAGCTTTCTTT
TRBD2	NA	TRBJ2-5	TRBV9	15	CASSVGTSGQETQYF	TGTGCCAGCAGCGTAGGTACTAGCGGGCAAGAGACCCAGTACTTC
NA	many	TRBJ1-1	TRBV7-9	13	CASSYDGNTEAFF	TGTGCCAGCAGCTACGACGGGAACACTGAAGCTTTCTTT
TRBD1	many	TRBJ2-7	TRBV28	16	CASSRQGTRGLYEQYF	TGTGCCAGCAGTCGACAGGGGACAAGGGGTCTCTACGAGCAGTACTTC
NA	few	TRBJ1-2	TRBV6-2/TRBV6-3	13	CASSYNQDSGYTF	TGTGCCAGCAGTTACAATCAGGATAGTGGCTACACCTTC
NA	many	TRBJ2-1	TRBV6-1	15	CASSECLACYNEQFF	TGTGCCAGCAGTGAATGTCTAGCATGCTACAATGAGCAGTTCTTC
NA	NA	TRBJ2-1	TRBV4-1	12	CASSQVLREQFF	TGCGCCAGCAGCCAAGTTCTACGAGAGCAGTTCTTC
TRBD2	NA	TRBJ2-5	TRBV7-9	20	CASSSYRPGLAGTLEETQYF	TGTGCCAGCAGCTCATATCGGCCGGGACTAGCGGGAACGCTAGAAGAGACCCAGTACTTC
NA	many	TRBJ1-4	TRBV7-9	14	CASSPGTRGEKLFF	TGTGCCAGCAGCCCCGGGACAAGGGGTGAAAAACTGTTTTTT
NA	NA	TRBJ2-2	TRBV3-1	14	CASSQDRSSGELFF	TGTGCCAGCAGCCAAGATCGGTCCAGCGGGGAGCTGTTTTTT
NA	many	TRBJ1-3	TRBV12-3/TRBV12-4	15	CASSPLQGSGNTIYF	TGTGCCAGCAGTCCCCTGCAGGGGTCTGGAAACACCATATATTTT
NA	many	TRBJ1-2	TRBV20-1	12	CSADDRNYGYTF	TGCAGTGCTGATGACAGGAACTATGGCTACACCTTC
NA	many	TRBJ1-4	TRBV6-1	13	CASSDSDKVKLFF	TGTGCCAGCAGTGACTCCGATAAAGTAAAACTGTTTTTT
NA	many	TRBJ2-2	TRBV19	15	CATGVSPTHTGELFF	TGTGCCACCGGAGTTAGCCCAACCCACACCGGGGAGCTGTTTTTT
NA	many	TRBJ2-2	TRBV27	16	CASSLFAGTNTGELFF	TGTGCCAGCAGTTTATTTGCGGGTACGAACACCGGGGAGCTGTTTTTT
TRBD2	many	TRBJ2-3	TRBV13	19	CASSPDRTTSGGVGYTQYF	TGTGCCAGCAGCCCCGACAGAACTACTAGCGGGGGTGTGGGATATACGCAGTATTTT
TRBD2	NA	TRBJ2-2	TRBV5-1	16	CASSLARGGNTGELFF	TGCGCCAGCAGCTTGGCCCGGGGGGGCAACACCGGGGAGCTGTTTTTT
NA	few	TRBJ1-3	TRBV5-6	14	CASSLRTEGNTIYF	TGTGCCAGCAGTCTACGGACAGAAGGAAACACCATATATTTT
TRBD2	NA	TRBJ2-7	TRBV2	17	CAISGTSGSRGSYEQYF	TGTGCCATTTCTGGGACTAGCGGGAGTAGGGGCTCCTACGAGCAGTACTTC
NA	few	TRBJ2-3	TRBV7-9	14	CASSPLGNLDTQYF	TGTGCCAGCAGCCCTTTGGGAAACCTGGATACGCAGTATTTT
NA	many	TRBJ2-5	TRBV7-3	15	CASSLIGDSAETQYF	TGTGCCAGCAGCTTAATAGGGGATTCGGCGGAGACCCAGTACTTC
NA	many	TRBJ1-5	TRBV5-1	13	CASSPGRNQPQHF	TGCGCCAGCAGCCCGGGGAGGAATCAGCCCCAGCATTTT
TRBD2	many	TRBJ2-7	TRBV20-1	15	CSANALAGVAYEQYF	TGCAGTGCTAACGCACTAGCGGGGGTAGCCTACGAGCAGTACTTC
TRBD1	many	TRBJ1-5	TRBV12-3/TRBV12-4	15	CASSLAGTGVWPQHF	TGTGCCAGCAGTTTGGCCGGGACAGGGGTTTGGCCCCAGCATTTT
TRBD2	many	TRBJ2-1	TRBV20-1	14	CSAEGLAGINEQFF	TGCAGTGCGGAAGGACTAGCGGGTATCAATGAGCAGTTCTTC
TRBD1	few	TRBJ1-4	TRBV6-1	14	CASRGTGTNEKLFF	TGTGCCAGCAGAGGGACAGGAACTAATGAAAAACTGTTTTTT
NA	many	TRBJ1-1	TRBV3-1	14	CASSQSDWGTEAFF	TGTGCCAGCAGCCAATCGGATTGGGGCACTGAAGCTTTCTTT
NA	many	TRBJ1-1	TRBV10-3	13	CAISKTGNTEAFF	TGTGCCATCAGTAAGACAGGCAACACTGAAGCTTTCTTT
NA	few	TRBJ2-1	TRBV28	14	CASSGFSSYNKQFF	TGTGCCAGCTCAGGGTTCTCCTCCTACAATAAGCAGTTCTTC
NA	many	TRBJ1-1	TRBV6-2/TRBV6-3	14	CASSYHHRNAEAFF	TGTGCCAGCAGTTACCACCACAGGAACGCTGAAGCTTTCTTT
NA	many	TRBJ1-1	TRBV12-3/TRBV12-4	12	CASKGANTEAFF	TGTGCCAGCAAAGGGGCTAACACTGAAGCTTTCTTT
NA	few	TRBJ2-7	TRBV19	13	CATKQGSSYEQYF	TGTGCCACTAAGCAGGGTTCCTCCTACGAGCAGTACTTC
NA	many	TRBJ2-3	TRBV7-3	17	CASTYIVVNASTDTQYF	TGTGCCAGCACCTATATCGTTGTTAATGCTAGCACAGATACGCAGTATTTT
NA	many	TRBJ2-7	TRBV7-3	14	CASSPSSGPYEQYF	TGTGCCAGCAGCCCAAGCAGTGGTCCCTACGAGCAGTACTTC
NA	many	TRBJ2-7	TRBV2	16	CASGIASTAVSYEQYF	TGTGCCAGCGGAATAGCGTCGACAGCCGTCTCCTACGAGCAGTACTTC
NA	many	TRBJ1-2	TRBV7-9	14	CASSLEQTNYGYTF	TGTGCCAGCAGCTTAGAGCAGACTAACTATGGCTACACCTTC
NA	many	TRBJ1-2	TRBV12-3/TRBV12-4	13	CASRGQSSYGYTF	TGTGCCAGCAGAGGTCAGAGCTCCTATGGCTACACCTTC
NA	many	TRBJ1-2	TRBV13	14	CASSPYGANYGYTF	TGTGCCAGCAGCCCCTACGGAGCTAACTATGGCTACACCTTC
TRBD1	many	TRBJ1-1	TRBV6-5	17	CASSYTGTGAMNTEAFF	TGTGCCAGCAGTTACACCGGGACAGGGGCGATGAACACTGAAGCTTTCTTT
NA	many	TRBJ1-5	TRBV12-3/TRBV12-4	15	CASSPGRRSNQPQHF	TGTGCCAGCAGTCCCGGGAGGAGATCTAATCAGCCCCAGCATTTT
NA	many	TRBJ2-7	TRBV2	14	CASRKDGNSYEQYF	TGTGCCAGCAGGAAGGACGGAAACTCCTACGAGCAGTACTTC
TRBD1	many	TRBJ1-2	TRBV28	13	CASSWGQGLGYTF	TGTGCCAGCAGTTGGGGACAGGGGTTAGGCTACACCTTC
NA	many	TRBJ1-5	TRBV5-5	13	CASSLRANQPQHF	TGTGCCAGCAGCTTGCGCGCCAATCAGCCCCAGCATTTT
TRBD2	few	TRBJ2-1	TRBV20-1	16	CSARALPSGGFDEQFF	TGCAGTGCTAGAGCGCTCCCTAGCGGGGGCTTTGATGAGCAGTTCTTC
NA	many	TRBJ2-2	TRBV3-1	13	CASSQEMRRELFF	TGTGCCAGCAGCCAAGAAATGAGGAGGGAGCTGTTTTTT
NA	many	TRBJ1-6	TRBV18	13	CASSPVGFSPLHF	TGTGCCAGCTCACCAGTGGGGTTTTCACCCCTCCACTTT
NA	NA	TRBJ1-5	TRBV10-3	13	CAISGADNHPQHF	TGTGCCATCAGTGGGGCGGACAATCACCCCCAGCATTTT
NA	many	TRBJ1-1	TRBV20-1	14	CSAANRGMDTEAFF	TGCAGTGCTGCTAACCGGGGTATGGACACTGAAGCTTTCTTT
TRBD1	NA	TRBJ2-3	TRBV6-1	15	CASRTGDTSTDTQYF	TGTGCCAGCAGGACAGGGGATACTAGCACAGATACGCAGTATTTT
NA	many	TRBJ2-3	TRBV19	15	CASSMFREPTDTQYF	TGTGCCAGTAGTATGTTTCGAGAGCCCACAGATACGCAGTATTTT
TRBD1	many	TRBJ2-7	TRBV24-1	14	CATSDRTGGNEQYF	TGTGCCACCAGTGACCGGACAGGGGGCAACGAGCAGTACTTC
NA	many	TRBJ1-4	TRBV6-2/TRBV6-3	15	CASSYSPKDNEKLFF	TGTGCCAGCAGTTACTCGCCGAAGGATAATGAAAAACTGTTTTTT
NA	NA	TRBJ1-3	TRBV7-2	16	CASSLAAGSFGNTIYF	TGTGCCAGCAGCTTAGCAGCAGGGTCCTTTGGAAACACCATATATTTT
NA	many	TRBJ2-7	TRBV2	14	CASSAYRTTYEQYF	TGTGCCAGCAGTGCATACAGGACCACCTACGAGCAGTACTTC
NA	few	TRBJ2-3	TRBV3-1	14	CASSQVRGQGTQYF	TGTGCCAGCAGCCAAGTAAGAGGGCAGGGTACGCAGTATTTT
TRBD2	NA	TRBJ2-7	TRBV5-4	14	CASSLMGGVDEQYF	TGTGCCAGCAGCTTGATGGGGGGGGTCGACGAGCAGTACTTC
NA	few	TRBJ2-2	TRBV30	14	CAWTSGYNTGELFF	TGTGCCTGGACCAGCGGTTATAATACCGGGGAGCTGTTTTTT
TRBD2	many	TRBJ2-5	TRBV11-2	15	CASSFSGRDQETQYF	TGTGCCAGCAGCTTCAGCGGGAGGGACCAAGAGACCCAGTACTTC
NA	many	TRBJ2-7	TRBV10-3	13	CAISESVSYEQYF	TGTGCCATCAGTGAGTCTGTCTCCTACGAGCAGTACTTC
NA	many	TRBJ2-2	TRBV30	15	CAWRRDSAGTGELFF	TGTGCCTGGAGGAGGGACAGCGCGGGGACCGGGGAGCTGTTTTTT